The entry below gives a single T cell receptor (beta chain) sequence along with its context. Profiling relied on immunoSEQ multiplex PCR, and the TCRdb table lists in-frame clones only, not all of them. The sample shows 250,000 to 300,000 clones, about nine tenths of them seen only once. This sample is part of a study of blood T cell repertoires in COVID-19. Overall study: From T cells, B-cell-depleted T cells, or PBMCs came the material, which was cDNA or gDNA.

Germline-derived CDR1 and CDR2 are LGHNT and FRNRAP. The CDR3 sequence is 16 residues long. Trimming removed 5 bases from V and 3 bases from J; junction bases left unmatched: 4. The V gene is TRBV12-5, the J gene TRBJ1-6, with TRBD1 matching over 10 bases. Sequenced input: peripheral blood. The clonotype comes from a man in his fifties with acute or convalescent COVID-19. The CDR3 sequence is CASGRRTGGYNSPLHF. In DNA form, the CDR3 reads TGTGCTAGTGGTCGCCGGACAGGGGGCTATAATTCACCCCTCCACTTT.